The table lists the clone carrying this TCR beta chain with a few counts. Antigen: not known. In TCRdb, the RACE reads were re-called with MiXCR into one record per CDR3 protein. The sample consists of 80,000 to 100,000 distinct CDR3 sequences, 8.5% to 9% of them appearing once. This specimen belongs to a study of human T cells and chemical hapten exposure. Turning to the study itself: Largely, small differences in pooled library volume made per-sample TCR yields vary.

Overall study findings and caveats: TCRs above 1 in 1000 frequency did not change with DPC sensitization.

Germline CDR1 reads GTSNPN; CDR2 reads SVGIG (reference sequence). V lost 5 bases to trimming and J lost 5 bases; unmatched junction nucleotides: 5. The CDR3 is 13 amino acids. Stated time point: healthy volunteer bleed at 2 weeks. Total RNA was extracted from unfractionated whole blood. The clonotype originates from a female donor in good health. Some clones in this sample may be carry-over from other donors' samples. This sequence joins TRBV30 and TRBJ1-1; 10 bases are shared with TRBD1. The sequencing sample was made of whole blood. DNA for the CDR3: TGTGCCTGGGCTTCGGACAGGGGGACTGAAGCTTTCTTT. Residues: CAWASDRGTEAFF.